This record covers a single T cell receptor (beta chain). The germline V gene has CDR1 SGHTS and CDR2 YDEGEE. CDR3 length equals 16 residues. With V trimmed by 4 bases and J by 0 bases, 6 bases remained unmatched. The data belong to a study of T-cell reconstitution after alpha-beta-depleted transplantation in children. Molecular barcoding with unique molecular identifiers was used for the TCRbeta library. One entry per CDR3 protein, called by TCRdb with MiXCR from the PCR reads. The sample lists 250,000 to 300,000 distinct CDR3 sequences, about 10% seen once, with around 10% in the top ten. The input for sequencing was PBMCs from the stem cell graft donor, taken from the stem cell graft. This chain joins TRBV5-8 and TRBJ2-1, with 8 positions matching TRBD2. The clonotype comes from a human donor who donated a stem cell graft to a child with SCID. The CDR3 DNA sequence: TGTGCCAGCAGCCCTCGGGGGGGGCCCTCCTACAATGAGCAGTTCTTC. As protein: CASSPRGGPSYNEQFF. Filled out from reference TRBV5-8 and TRBJ2-1, the complete variable domain reads EAGVTQSPTHLIKTRGQQATLRCSPISGHTSVYWYQQALGLGLQFLLWYDEGEERNRGNFPPRFSGRQFPNYSSELNVNALELEDSALYLCASSPRGGPSYNEQFFGPGTRLTVL.